A selection of T cell receptor beta chains follows, all from one sample in a study of blood T cell repertoires in COVID-19. The data were produced by immunoSEQ multiplex PCR, yet TCRdb's version contains in-frame clones alone and is incomplete. The sample shows 200,000 to 250,000 clones, about 86% of them seen only once. What was sequenced was peripheral blood. The receptors come from a man aged 18-30 years with active or convalescent COVID-19. Both conserved end residues are part of each CDR3. A D gene is named only where the DNA matches it firmly. Part of the rows lack a size; the others show once, few, many or a class for expanded clones.

j_gene	abundance	d_gene	v_gene	CDR3nt	CDR3aa
TRBJ1-1	-	-	TRBV5-6	TGTGCCAGCAGCCGTCCGGGTCGCACAAGTTCCCACACTGAAGCTTTCTTT	CASSRPGRTSSHTEAFF
TRBJ2-7	-	TRBD1	TRBV7-9	TGTGCCAGCAGCTTGAGGGCAGGGGGCGACGAGCAGTACTTC	CASSLRAGGDEQYF
TRBJ1-5	-	-	TRBV27	TGTGCCAGCAGTTTATTTTCCCCCGTGCGGGGTAATCAGCCCCAGCATTTT	CASSLFSPVRGNQPQHF
TRBJ1-2	-	TRBD1	TRBV30	TGTGCCTGGGATCAGGGGGGAAGATGGGGTGGCTACACCTTC	CAWDQGGRWGGYTF
TRBJ1-2	-	-	TRBV12-3/TRBV12-4	TGTGCCAGCAGTTTTGCGGGTAACTATGGCTACACCTTC	CASSFAGNYGYTF
TRBJ1-2	-	-	TRBV28	TGTGCCAGCAGTTTAGGCGGAAACTATGGCTACACCTTC	CASSLGGNYGYTF
TRBJ2-7	-	TRBD1	TRBV27	TGTGCCAGGGGAAATAGGCAGGGGGCCTACGAGCAGTACTTC	CARGNRQGAYEQYF
TRBJ2-7	-	-	TRBV19	TGTGCCAGTAGTCCGCGGGACGGTGCCTACGAGCAGTACTTC	CASSPRDGAYEQYF
TRBJ2-5	few	TRBD2	TRBV7-8	TGTGCCAGCAGCCTACTCCGGACTAGCGGGAGCCGAGAGACCCAGTACTTC	CASSLLRTSGSRETQYF
TRBJ2-1	-	-	TRBV6-5	TGTGCCAGCAGTTGGATTGGGGGGGAGCAGTTCTTC	CASSWIGGEQFF
TRBJ1-4	once	TRBD1	TRBV15	TGTGCCACCAACTCAATAGTTGGTCCCAGGGGGCGGTTTGAAAAACTGTTTTTT	CATNSIVGPRGRFEKLFF
TRBJ2-5	-	TRBD2	TRBV7-2	TGTGCCAGCAGCCAAGTAGCGGGCCAAGAGACCCAGTACTTC	CASSQVAGQETQYF
TRBJ2-1	-	TRBD2	TRBV5-1	TGCGCCAGCAGCCCCCGGACTAGCGGGCTCAATGAGCAGTTCTTC	CASSPRTSGLNEQFF
TRBJ2-7	-	-	TRBV19	TGTGCCAGTAGTATAGGCGGGACCATCTACTACGAGCAGTACTTC	CASSIGGTIYYEQYF
TRBJ1-1	-	-	TRBV14	TGTGCCAGCAGCCAAGAAGGGTGGGAGCACCCGAACACTGAAGCTTTCTTT	CASSQEGWEHPNTEAFF
TRBJ1-6	-	TRBD1	TRBV25-1	TGTGCCAGCAGTCCTCAAACCCGGGACAGCCTCTTCGTTGTCCTCCACTTT	CASSPQTRDSLFVVLHF
TRBJ2-3	-	-	TRBV20-1	TGCAGTGCTGATACGGGGGATACGCAGTATTTT	CSADTGDTQYF
TRBJ2-2	-	-	TRBV5-1	TGCGCCAGCAGAGACAGGCGCTTCACCGGGGAGCTGTTTTTT	CASRDRRFTGELFF
TRBJ2-7	-	-	TRBV3-1/TRBV3-2	TGTGCCAGCAGCCAAGTTTTACGCGGTTACTACGAGCAGTACTTC	CASSQVLRGYYEQYF
TRBJ1-2	-	TRBD1	TRBV30	TGTGCCTGGAGACGGCTCGACAGGGCGGGGAGTTATGGCTACACCTTC	CAWRRLDRAGSYGYTF
TRBJ1-1	-	-	TRBV30	TGTGCCTGGGACAGATACACTGAAGCTTTCTTT	CAWDRYTEAFF
TRBJ2-7	-	TRBD2	TRBV3-1/TRBV3-2	TGTGCCAGCAGCCCCCTGGGGCTAGCGGCCCTGGGGGAGCAGTACTTC	CASSPLGLAALGEQYF
TRBJ2-1	-	-	TRBV6-6	TGTGCCAGCAGTTACGCAGGGCCGCAGTTCTTC	CASSYAGPQFF
TRBJ1-3	once	TRBD1	TRBV3-1/TRBV3-2	TGTGCCAGCAGCAGAACTATTTCGGACAGGGGATCTGGAAACACCATATATTTT	CASSRTISDRGSGNTIYF
TRBJ2-5	-	TRBD2	TRBV6-6	TGTGCCAGCAGTTCACTAGCGGGAGGGCTTAAAGAGACCCAGTACTTC	CASSSLAGGLKETQYF
TRBJ2-7	-	-	TRBV5-6	TGTGCCAGCAGCCCTAAAGACAGCTACGAGCAGTACTTC	CASSPKDSYEQYF
TRBJ2-3	few	TRBD2	TRBV15	TGTGCCACCAGCAAGATCGGGCTAGCGGGATCGGATACGCAGTATTTT	CATSKIGLAGSDTQYF
TRBJ1-6	-	-	TRBV6-5	TGTGCCAGCAGGTTGCGGCGCGGAGATTCACCCCTCCACTTT	CASRLRRGDSPLHF
TRBJ1-2	-	-	TRBV12-3/TRBV12-4	TGTGCCAGCAGTTACGACAGCTCCTATGGCTACACCTTC	CASSYDSSYGYTF
TRBJ1-2	-	-	TRBV11-2	TGTGCCAGCAGCCCAGGAGCCACGGGGGGCTACACCTTC	CASSPGATGGYTF
TRBJ2-5	-	TRBD2	TRBV30	TGTGCCTGGAGTATTAGCGGGAGTTTTGAGACCCAGTACTTC	CAWSISGSFETQYF
TRBJ1-1	-	-	TRBV4-1	TGCGCCAGCAGCCAAGAGGGACACATAACTGAAGCTTTCTTT	CASSQEGHITEAFF
TRBJ2-3	-	TRBD2	TRBV7-9	TGTGCCAGCAGTTCTAGCGGGAGGGGAGATACGCAGTATTTT	CASSSSGRGDTQYF
TRBJ1-4	once	-	TRBV5-1	TGCGCCAGCAGCGACGGACAGAATAATGAAAAACTGTTTTTT	CASSDGQNNEKLFF
TRBJ1-2	-	-	TRBV27	TGTGCCAGCAGTTCAAGGGGGAGGGAAGGCTACACCTTC	CASSSRGREGYTF
TRBJ2-1	-	-	TRBV29-1	TGCAGCGTCCGACCGGGAGTATACAATGAGCAGTTCTTC	CSVRPGVYNEQFF
TRBJ2-3	-	TRBD1	TRBV24-1	TGTGCCACCAGTGAGGGGGACAGGGTGGATCGCACAGATACGCAGTATTTT	CATSEGDRVDRTDTQYF
TRBJ1-3	few	-	TRBV27	TGTGCCAGCAGTCCGACACCGTTCTCTGGAAACACCATATATTTT	CASSPTPFSGNTIYF
TRBJ2-3	-	-	TRBV19	TGTGCCAGTTCCAGGACAGATACGCAGTATTTT	CASSRTDTQYF
TRBJ2-3	-	TRBD2	TRBV12-3/TRBV12-4	TGTGCCAGCAGTCCCCTTTCGGGACTACCGATGTATTTT	CASSPLSGLPMYF
TRBJ1-2	-	TRBD1	TRBV30	TGTGCCTGGCTGGGACAGGGTTTTTTTGGCTACACCTTC	CAWLGQGFFGYTF
TRBJ2-7	few	-	TRBV5-1	TGCGCCAGCCGCGGACAGAGTTTCATTGGGGAGCAGTACTTC	CASRGQSFIGEQYF
TRBJ2-1	-	TRBD2	TRBV10-2	TGCGCCAGCAGTAATAGCGGGGGATACAATGAGCAGTTCTTC	CASSNSGGYNEQFF
TRBJ1-2	-	-	TRBV6-2/TRBV6-3	TGTGCCAGCAGTGAGGACAGCGGAAGCTACACCTTC	CASSEDSGSYTF
TRBJ2-7	-	-	TRBV9	TGTGCCAGCAGCGTAGGTGTCGGCTACGAGCAGTACTTC	CASSVGVGYEQYF
TRBJ2-5	-	TRBD2	TRBV6-5	TGTGCCAGCAGCCTCATGGGGGGGGGCCAAGAGACCCAGTACTTC	CASSLMGGGQETQYF
TRBJ2-7	-	TRBD2	TRBV11-2	TGTGCCAGCAGCTTAGGTCGGCTAGCGGGAGGGTTCTACTCCTACGAGCAGTACTTC	CASSLGRLAGGFYSYEQYF
TRBJ2-3	-	TRBD2	TRBV20-1	TGCAGTGCTAGTGCCCTCAGCGGGGCCGGGGCAGATACGCAGTATTTT	CSASALSGAGADTQYF
TRBJ2-1	-	-	TRBV5-4	TGTGCCAGCAGCCCCCGGGACTTTAACAATGAGCAGTTCTTC	CASSPRDFNNEQFF
TRBJ1-2	-	-	TRBV12-2	TGTGCAAGTCGCTTCGAGGATACAGGGGCCGCTAACTATGGCTACACCTTC	CASRFEDTGAANYGYTF
TRBJ1-4	-	-	TRBV19	TGTGCCAGTAGTATCGGGGTGCCCTATGCAACTAATGAAAAACTGTTTTTT	CASSIGVPYATNEKLFF
TRBJ2-7	-	-	TRBV5-1	TGCGCCAGCAGCTTGGGGACAGTGGTCGAGCAGTACTTC	CASSLGTVVEQYF